A selection of T cell receptor beta chains follows, all from one sample in a study of blood T cell repertoires in COVID-19. TCRdb keeps only in-frame clones here, not all; method: immunoSEQ multiplex PCR. The sample comprises over 130,000 clones, 84% of which are singletons, and roughly 3.5% rests with the top ten. The material sequenced was PBMCs or T cells enriched from blood (not recorded which). These TCRs come from a woman between 45 and 65 years old with acute COVID-19. Both conserved end residues are part of each CDR3.

v_gene | CDR3aa
TRBV2 | CASSYATNTEAFF
TRBV5-8 | CASSSSGNPYDTQYF
TRBV12-3/TRBV12-4 | CASSLTRDNEQFF
TRBV4-1 | CASSQGWVGTSLGYEQYF
TRBV7-2 | CASSHIAGPYNEQFF
TRBV19 | CASKHRDRGLEAFF
TRBV4-1 | CASSHFTPRRGNTIYF
TRBV10-2 | CASSGGRPEGETQYF
TRBV30 | CAWKTTTNEKLFF
TRBV30 | CAWSAPRGSYNEQFF
TRBV7-9 | CASGDSPSSGANVLTF
TRBV7-2 | CASSLITNTGELFF
TRBV19 | CASTQRGVYTEAFF
TRBV7-3 | CASSSTSGGELFF
TRBV2 | CASTPSSGNTIYF
TRBV11-2 | CASSSLAGGYNEQFF
TRBV21-1 | CASSNRTGSPLHF
TRBV19 | CASSDRGPYGYTF
TRBV7-7 | CASSAGGRSYNEQFF
TRBV12-3/TRBV12-4 | CASSLFSRPGAFF
TRBV25-1 | CASSETPGQGGAEKLFF
TRBV4-2 | CASTPRLAGGPAGELFF